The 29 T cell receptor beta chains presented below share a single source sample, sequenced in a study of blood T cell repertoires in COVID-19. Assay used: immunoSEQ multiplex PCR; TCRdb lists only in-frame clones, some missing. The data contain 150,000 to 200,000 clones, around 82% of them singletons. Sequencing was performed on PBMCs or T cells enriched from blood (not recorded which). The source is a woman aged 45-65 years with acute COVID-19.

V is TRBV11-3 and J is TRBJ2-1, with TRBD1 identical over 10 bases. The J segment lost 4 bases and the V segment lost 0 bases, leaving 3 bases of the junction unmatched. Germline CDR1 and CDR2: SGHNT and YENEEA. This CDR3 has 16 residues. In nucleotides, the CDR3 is TGTGCCAGCAGCTTAGACGGGACAGGGGCTTACAATGAGCAGTTCTTC. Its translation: CASSLDGTGAYNEQFF. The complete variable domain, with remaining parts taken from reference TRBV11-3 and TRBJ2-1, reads EAGVVQSPRYKIIEKKQPVAFWCNPISGHNTLYWYLQNLGQGPELLIRYENEEAVDDSQLPKDRFSAERLKGVDSTLKIQPAELGDSAVYLCASSLDGTGAYNEQFFGPGTRLTVL.

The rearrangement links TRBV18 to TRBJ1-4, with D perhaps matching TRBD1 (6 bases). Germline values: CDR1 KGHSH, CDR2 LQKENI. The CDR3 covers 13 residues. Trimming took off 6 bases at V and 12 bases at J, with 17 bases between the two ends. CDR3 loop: CASSWIGQPELFF. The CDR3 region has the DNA TGTGCCAGCTCCTGGATCGGACAGCCGGAACTGTTTTTT.

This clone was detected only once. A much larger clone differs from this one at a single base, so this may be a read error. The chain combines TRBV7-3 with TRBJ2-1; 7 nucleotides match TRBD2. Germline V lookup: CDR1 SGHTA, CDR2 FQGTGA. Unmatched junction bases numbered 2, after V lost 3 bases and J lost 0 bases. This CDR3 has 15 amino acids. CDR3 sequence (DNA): TGTGCCAGCAGCTTGGGCGGGGGCTCCTACAATGAGCAGTTCTTC. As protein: CASSLGGGSYNEQFF.

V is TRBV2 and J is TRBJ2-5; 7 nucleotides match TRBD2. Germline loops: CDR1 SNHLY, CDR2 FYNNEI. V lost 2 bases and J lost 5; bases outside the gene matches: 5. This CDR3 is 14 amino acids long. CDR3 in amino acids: CASSERLGGETQYF. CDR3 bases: TGTGCCAGCAGTGAAAGGCTGGGGGGGGAGACCCAGTACTTC.

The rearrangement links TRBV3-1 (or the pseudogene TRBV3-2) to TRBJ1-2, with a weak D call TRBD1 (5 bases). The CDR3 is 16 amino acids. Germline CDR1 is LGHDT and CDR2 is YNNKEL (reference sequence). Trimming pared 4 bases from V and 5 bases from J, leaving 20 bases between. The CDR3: CASSPPTDGSLYGYTF. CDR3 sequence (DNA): TGTGCCAGCAGCCCCCCGACAGACGGATCCCTTTATGGCTACACCTTC.

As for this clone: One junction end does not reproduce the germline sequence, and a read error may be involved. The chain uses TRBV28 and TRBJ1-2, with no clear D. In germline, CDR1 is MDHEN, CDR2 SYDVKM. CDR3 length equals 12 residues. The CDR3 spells CASSPFGSSGRF. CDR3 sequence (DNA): TGTGCCAGCAGCCCCTTCGGGAGCTCGGGAAGATTC.

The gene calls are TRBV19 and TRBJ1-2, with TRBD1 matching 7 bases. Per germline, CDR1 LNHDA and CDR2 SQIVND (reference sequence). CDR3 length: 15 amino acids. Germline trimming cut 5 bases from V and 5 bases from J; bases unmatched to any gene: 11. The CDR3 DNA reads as TGTGCCAGTAGTTCTCCGGGACAGAACGATTATGGCTACACCTTC. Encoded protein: CASSSPGQNDYGYTF.

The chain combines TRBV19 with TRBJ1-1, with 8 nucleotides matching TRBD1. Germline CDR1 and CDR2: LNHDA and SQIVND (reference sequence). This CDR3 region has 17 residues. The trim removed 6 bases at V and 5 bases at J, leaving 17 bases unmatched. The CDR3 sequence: CASSEINQGARGTEAFF. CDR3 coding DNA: TGTGCCAGTAGCGAGATAAACCAGGGGGCGCGGGGGACTGAAGCTTTCTTT.

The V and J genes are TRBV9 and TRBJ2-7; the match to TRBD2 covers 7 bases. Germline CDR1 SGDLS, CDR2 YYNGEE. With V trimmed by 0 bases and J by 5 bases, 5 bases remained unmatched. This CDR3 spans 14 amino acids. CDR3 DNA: TGTGCCAGCAGCGTAGGTTCGGGGGGTGACGAGCAGTACGTC. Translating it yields CASSVGSGGDEQYV.

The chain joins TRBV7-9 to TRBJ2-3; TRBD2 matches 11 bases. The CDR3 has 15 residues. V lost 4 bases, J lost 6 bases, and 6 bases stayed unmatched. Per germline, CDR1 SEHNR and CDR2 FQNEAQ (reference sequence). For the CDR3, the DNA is TGTGCCAGCAGCTCACTAGCGGGGGACCGGGATACGCAGTATTTT. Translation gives CASSSLAGDRDTQYF. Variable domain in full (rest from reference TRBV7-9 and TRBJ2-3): DTGVSQNPRHKITKRGQNVTFRCDPISEHNRLYWYRQTLGQGPEFLTYFQNEAQLEKSRLLSDRFSAERPKGSFSTLEIQRTEQGDSAMYLCASSSLAGDRDTQYFGPGTRLTVL.

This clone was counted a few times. CDR3 nucleotides: TGTGCCAGTAGTATGCCTCATCCAGGGGGGAGCTATGGCTACACCTTC. This gives the protein CASSMPHPGGSYGYTF. The V call is TRBV19, the J call TRBJ1-2; 7 bases agree with TRBD1. There are 16 residues in the CDR3. The germline V gene encodes CDR1 LNHDA and CDR2 SQIVND (reference sequence). V lost 3 bases, J lost 4 bases, and 11 bases stayed unmatched.

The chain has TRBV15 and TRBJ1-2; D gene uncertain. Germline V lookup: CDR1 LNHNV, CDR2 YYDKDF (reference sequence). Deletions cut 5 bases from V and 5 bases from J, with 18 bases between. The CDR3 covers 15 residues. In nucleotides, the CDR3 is TGTGCCACCAGCCTAGCCCCGGGGTCGGGGTATGGCTACACCTTC. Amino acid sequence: CATSLAPGSGYGYTF.

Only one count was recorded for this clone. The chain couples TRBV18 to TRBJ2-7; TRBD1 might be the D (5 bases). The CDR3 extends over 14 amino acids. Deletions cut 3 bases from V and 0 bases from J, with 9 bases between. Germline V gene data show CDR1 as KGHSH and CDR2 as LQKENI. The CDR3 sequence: CASSPTEISYEQYV. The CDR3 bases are TGTGCCAGCTCACCGACAGAGATCTCCTACGAGCAGTACGTC.

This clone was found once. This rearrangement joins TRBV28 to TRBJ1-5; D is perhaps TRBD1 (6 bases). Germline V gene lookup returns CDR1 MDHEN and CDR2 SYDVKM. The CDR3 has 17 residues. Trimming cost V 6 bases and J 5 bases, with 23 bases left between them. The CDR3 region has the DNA TGTGCCAGCAGCTTCGACTTTAGACAGGCTAATTATCAGCCCCAGCATTTT. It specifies CASSFDFRQANYQPQHF.

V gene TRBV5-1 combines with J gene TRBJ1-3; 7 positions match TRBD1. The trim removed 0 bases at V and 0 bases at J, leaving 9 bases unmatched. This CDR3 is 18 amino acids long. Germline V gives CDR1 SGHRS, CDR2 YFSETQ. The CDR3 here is CASSLGLQGSLSGNTIYF. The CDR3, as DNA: TGCGCCAGCAGCTTGGGACTACAGGGGTCCCTCTCTGGAAACACCATATATTTT. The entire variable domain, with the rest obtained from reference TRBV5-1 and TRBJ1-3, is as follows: KAGVTQTPRYLIKTRGQQVTLSCSPISGHRSVSWYQQTPGQGLQFLFEYFSETQRNKGNFPGRFSGRQFSNSRSEMNVSTLELGDSALYLCASSLGLQGSLSGNTIYFGEGSWLTVV.

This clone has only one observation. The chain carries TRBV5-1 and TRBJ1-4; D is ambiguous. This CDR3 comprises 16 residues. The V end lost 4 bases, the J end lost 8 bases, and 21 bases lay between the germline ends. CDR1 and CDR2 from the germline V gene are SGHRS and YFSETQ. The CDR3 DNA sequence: TGCGCCAGCAGCCCCGGACCCAGCGGGGTATTGGAAAAACTGTTTTTT. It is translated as CASSPGPSGVLEKLFF.

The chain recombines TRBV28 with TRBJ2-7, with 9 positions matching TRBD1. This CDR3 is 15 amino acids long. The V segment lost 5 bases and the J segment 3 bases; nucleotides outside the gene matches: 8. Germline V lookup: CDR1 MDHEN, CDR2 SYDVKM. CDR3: CASSPTGTGSYEQYV. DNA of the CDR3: TGTGCCAGCAGTCCCACGGGGACAGGGAGCTACGAGCAGTACGTC.

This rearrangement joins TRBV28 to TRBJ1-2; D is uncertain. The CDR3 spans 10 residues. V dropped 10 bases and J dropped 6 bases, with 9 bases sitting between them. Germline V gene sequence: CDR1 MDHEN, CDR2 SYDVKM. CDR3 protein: CAIRHDGYTF. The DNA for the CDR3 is TGTGCCATCCGACACGATGGCTACACCTTC.

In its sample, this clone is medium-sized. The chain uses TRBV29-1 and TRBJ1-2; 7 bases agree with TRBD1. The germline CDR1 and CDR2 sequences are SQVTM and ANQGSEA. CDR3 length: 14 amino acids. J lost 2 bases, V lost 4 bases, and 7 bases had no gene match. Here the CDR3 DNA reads TGCAGCGTTGCGAATAGGGGGCCCAACTATGGCTACACCTTC. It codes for CSVANRGPNYGYTF.

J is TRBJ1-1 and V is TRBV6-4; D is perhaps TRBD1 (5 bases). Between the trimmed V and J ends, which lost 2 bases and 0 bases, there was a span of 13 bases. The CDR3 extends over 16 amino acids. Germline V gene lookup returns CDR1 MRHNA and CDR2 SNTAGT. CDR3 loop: CASSDRRQIMNTEAFF. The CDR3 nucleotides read TGTGCCAGCAGTGACCGCCGACAGATTATGAACACTGAAGCTTTCTTT.

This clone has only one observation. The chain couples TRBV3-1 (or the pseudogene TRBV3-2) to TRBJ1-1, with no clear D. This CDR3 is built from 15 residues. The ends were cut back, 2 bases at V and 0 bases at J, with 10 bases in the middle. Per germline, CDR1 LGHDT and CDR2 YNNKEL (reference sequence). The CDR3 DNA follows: TGTGCCAGCAGCCAACGAGCATTATTGAACACTGAAGCTTTCTTT. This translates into CASSQRALLNTEAFF.

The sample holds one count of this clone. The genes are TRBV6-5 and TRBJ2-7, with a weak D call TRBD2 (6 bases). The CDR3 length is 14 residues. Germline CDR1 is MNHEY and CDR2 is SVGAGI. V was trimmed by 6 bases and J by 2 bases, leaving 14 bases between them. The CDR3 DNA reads TGTGCCAGCAGCAAGGGGCGGGGTGCCTACGAGCAGTACGTC. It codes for CASSKGRGAYEQYV.

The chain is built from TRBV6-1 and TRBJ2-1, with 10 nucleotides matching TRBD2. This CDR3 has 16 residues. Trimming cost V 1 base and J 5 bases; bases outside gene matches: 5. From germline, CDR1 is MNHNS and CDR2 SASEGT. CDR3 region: CASSEVSGGINNEQFF. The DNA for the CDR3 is TGTGCCAGCAGTGAAGTTAGCGGGGGGATTAACAATGAGCAGTTCTTC.

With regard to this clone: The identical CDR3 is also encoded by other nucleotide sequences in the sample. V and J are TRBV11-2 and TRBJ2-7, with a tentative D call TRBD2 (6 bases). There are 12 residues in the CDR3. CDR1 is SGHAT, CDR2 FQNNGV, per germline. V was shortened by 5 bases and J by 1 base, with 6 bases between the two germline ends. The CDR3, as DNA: TGTGCCAGCAGCCGGGGGTCCTACGAGCAGTACGTC. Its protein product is CASSRGSYEQYV.

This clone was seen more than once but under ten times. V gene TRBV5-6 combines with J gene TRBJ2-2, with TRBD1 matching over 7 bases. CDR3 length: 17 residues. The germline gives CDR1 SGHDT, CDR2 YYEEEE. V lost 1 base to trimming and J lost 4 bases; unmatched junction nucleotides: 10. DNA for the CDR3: TGTGCCAGCAGCTTGACTCCGACCGGGACAGCCACCGGGGAGCTGTTTTTT. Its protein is CASSLTPTGTATGELFF.

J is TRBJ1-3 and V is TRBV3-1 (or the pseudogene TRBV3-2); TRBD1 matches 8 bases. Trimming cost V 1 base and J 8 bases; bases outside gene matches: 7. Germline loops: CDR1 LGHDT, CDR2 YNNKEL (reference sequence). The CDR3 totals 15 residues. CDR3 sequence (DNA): TGTGCCAGCAGCCAAGGTCCCCAGGGGGCAGACACCATATATTTT. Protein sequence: CASSQGPQGADTIYF.

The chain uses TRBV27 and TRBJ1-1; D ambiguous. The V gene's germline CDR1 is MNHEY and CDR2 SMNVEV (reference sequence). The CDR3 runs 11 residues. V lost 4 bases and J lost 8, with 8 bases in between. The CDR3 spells CASSSGLEAFF. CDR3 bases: TGTGCCAGCAGTTCAGGTTTAGAAGCTTTCTTT.

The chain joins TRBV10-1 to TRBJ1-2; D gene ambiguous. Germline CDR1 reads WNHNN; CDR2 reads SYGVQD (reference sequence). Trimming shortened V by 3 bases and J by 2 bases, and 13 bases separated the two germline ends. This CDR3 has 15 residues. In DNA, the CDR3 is TGCGCCAGCAGTGAAGACATCGACCCAAACTATGGCTACACCTTC. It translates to CASSEDIDPNYGYTF.

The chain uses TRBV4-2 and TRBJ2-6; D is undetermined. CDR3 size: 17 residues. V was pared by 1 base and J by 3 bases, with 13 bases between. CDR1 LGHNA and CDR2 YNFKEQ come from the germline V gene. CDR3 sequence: CASSQVIDVFGANVLTF. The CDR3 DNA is TGTGCCAGCAGCCAAGTAATAGATGTATTTGGGGCCAACGTCCTGACTTTC.